This TCR beta chain was retrieved from a study of cytomegalovirus exposure and HLA in healthy donors. This PCR relied on a set of 60 Vbeta primers and 13 Jbeta primers. Sequencing was performed with immunoSEQ multiplex PCR; in TCRdb, only in-frame clones are kept and a portion is missing. The table has some 150,000 clones, 79% seen once. The sequenced sample consisted of PBMCs. This TCR derives from a man aged 40-49 years in good health and CMV-seronegative.

The DNA for the CDR3 is TGCGCCAGCAGCATGACAGGAATCCCGCCGATTGGAAACACCATATATTTT. It encodes CASSMTGIPPIGNTIYF. The chain has TRBV5-1 and TRBJ1-3; possible D gene TRBD1, 6 bases. Germline V gene sequence: CDR1 SGHRS, CDR2 YFSETQ. CDR3 length: 17 amino acids. V dropped 4 bases and J dropped 3 bases, with 20 bases sitting between them.